A selection of T cell receptor beta chains follows, all from one sample in a study of Tregs in tolerant kidney transplant recipients. Repertoires were generated with immunoSEQ multiplex PCR, while TCRdb's copy carries only in-frame clones and drops some. This sample has approximately 90,000 clones, with around nine tenths found just once. The specimen was CD8+ T cells from blood. The origin of the receptors is a human donor in good health. Both conserved end residues are part of each CDR3. Fields, in order: D gene, J gene, clone size, V gene, CDR3 DNA, CDR3 protein. The D gene is left open where the match is weak. The size entry is marked missing in some rows and otherwise reads once, few, many or a size class.

NA | TRBJ2-7 | NA | TRBV5-1 | TGCGCCAGCAGCCGTCCGGGAGTAAGCTCCTACGAGCAGTACTTC | CASSRPGVSSYEQYF
NA | TRBJ2-7 | NA | TRBV4-2 | TGTGCCAGCAGCCAAAACTACGAGCAGTACTTC | CASSQNYEQYF
NA | TRBJ2-7 | NA | TRBV5-1 | TGCGCCAGCAGCTTGGCCCGGACCACAACGGTCTACGAGCAGTACTTC | CASSLARTTTVYEQYF
NA | TRBJ1-5 | NA | TRBV27 | TGTGCCAGCAGTCACGGGGCTCGTCAGCCCCAGCATTTT | CASSHGARQPQHF
NA | TRBJ1-6 | NA | TRBV5-1 | TGCGCCAGCAGCTTGGACAGCTCCTATAATTCACCCCTCCACTTT | CASSLDSSYNSPLHF
NA | TRBJ2-3 | NA | TRBV5-1 | TGCGCCAGCAGCTTGTGGGGGGATACGCAGTATTTT | CASSLWGDTQYF
NA | TRBJ2-7 | NA | TRBV2 | TGTGCCAGCAGTGAGGGCCGCGCCTACGAGCAGTACTTC | CASSEGRAYEQYF
TRBD1 | TRBJ2-7 | NA | TRBV2 | TGTGCCAGCAGTGATTTGGGACAGGGGTACGAGCAGTACTTC | CASSDLGQGYEQYF
NA | TRBJ1-1 | NA | TRBV2 | TGTGCCAGCAGTGCCTGGGGAGGGGCGAACACTGAAGCTTTCTTT | CASSAWGGANTEAFF
NA | TRBJ1-2 | NA | TRBV5-6 | TGTGCCAGCAGCTTGTGGGAGGGGACGGATGGCTACACCTTC | CASSLWEGTDGYTF
NA | TRBJ2-7 | NA | TRBV4-1 | TGCGCCAGCAGCCAAATCCCAATATACTCCTACGAGCAGTACTTC | CASSQIPIYSYEQYF
TRBD1 | TRBJ2-1 | few | TRBV6-6 | TGTGCCAGCAGTTACCCGGGACAGGGGCTTTGGGAGCAGTTCTTC | CASSYPGQGLWEQFF
NA | TRBJ2-5 | NA | TRBV2 | TGTGCCAGCAGTGAAGAGTTGGGTTGGGGCCAAGAGACCCAGTACTTC | CASSEELGWGQETQYF
NA | TRBJ1-4 | NA | TRBV19 | TGTGCCAGTAGTCCAGGCCAGTTTATTGAAAAACTGTTTTTT | CASSPGQFIEKLFF
NA | TRBJ2-1 | NA | TRBV12-5 | TGTGCTAGTGGCACTACAACAACAGGGCCGCCCAAGCAGTTCTTC | CASGTTTTGPPKQFF
TRBD2 | TRBJ2-7 | NA | TRBV19 | TGTGCCAGTAGTATAGTGGCTCTTGCTAGCGGGACTTCCTACGAGCAGTACTTC | CASSIVALASGTSYEQYF
NA | TRBJ2-5 | NA | TRBV5-8 | TGTGCCAGCAGCTTGGGGGTCTTTCGGGAGACCCAGTACTTC | CASSLGVFRETQYF